This TCR beta chain emerged from a study of beta chain features in type 1 diabetes. General study results and limits: Researchers report that Type 1 diabetes patients had moderately but significantly shorter TCRB CDR3s across all four CD4+ subsets.

Regarding this clone: Its antigen is as yet unknown. Relative to the germline gene, one junction end is altered; a read error may explain this.

The isolated RNA, all of it, was reverse transcribed, so expressed TCRB transcripts were what got sequenced. Clones were sequenced by immunoSEQ multiplex PCR, and TCRdb holds only the in-frame ones, with some missing. The table has 140,000 or so clones, about 13% seen once. Material: central memory CD4+ T cells from blood. The receptor was derived from a man between 18 and 35 years old with type 1 diabetes.

CDR3 nucleotide sequence: TGTGCTAGCAGCCGGGGGGACGCCGAAGTCTACGAGCAGTACTTC. Translation: CASSRGDAEVYEQYF. The gene calls are TRBV7-7 and TRBJ2-7, with 7 bases matching TRBD2. CDR1 and CDR2 from the germline V gene are SSHAT and FNYEAQ (reference sequence). The CDR3 extends over 15 amino acids.